The T cell receptor (beta chain) under discussion was sequenced for a study of cytomegalovirus exposure and HLA in healthy donors (dated by TCRdb to between 2016 and 2019). A note on the overall study: According to an earlier analysis of several hundred of the donors, roughly 180 million T cells yielded 117 million unique TCR beta sequences and roughly 280 Gb of sequence data. Approximately 300 gigabases of sequencing data and approximately 91 million unique TCR sequences made up an early release that covered several hundred HLA-typed donors. The genetic ancestry cluster associated with self-reported Caucasian donors included over 80% of the roughly 380 genotyped donors. The study aimed to test whether cataloging public T cell receptors could reveal signatures of past pathogen exposure. The study used immunosequencing to profile the T cell repertoires of 666 subjects and linked those repertoires to cytomegalovirus serostatus. In addition to the first cohort of 666 subjects, a separate validation cohort of around 110 different subjects was used. The study combined high-throughput TCR immunosequencing, statistical association of individual TCRs with disease status, and machine learning to predict cytomegalovirus infection status. A later analysis re-analyzed previously published TCR beta repertoires from 650 to 800 donors and added high-resolution HLA genotyping to study TCR occurrence patterns. Rather than using new phenotypic data, the later analysis identified candidate immune exposures from TCR beta sequences and from how often those sequences occurred across donors. To decide whether each TCR beta V gene segment behaved as functional or pseudogenic, an earlier analysis of over 500 of the donors relied on high-throughput TCR beta sequencing. Donor age, sex, ethnicity and CMV serostatus were compiled together with the repertoire data. A later genetic analysis used genome-wide SNP genotypes for about three fifths of the 666 donors, treating that subset as a discovery cohort. Every repertoire in the discovery cohort had been generated on one and the same sequencing platform. Both class I and class II loci were covered by HLA typing, at four-digit resolution. The number of donors typed differed by locus, with 629-630 for A, B, C, DRB1 and DQB1, 522 for DQA1, about 610 for DPA1, and under 490 for DPB1. Because of strong linkage in the cohort, roughly five DR-DQ haplotypes were treated as single units for association and clustering. On average, over 200,000 unique TCR beta nucleotide sequences were sequenced per donor among some 430 genotyped donors of the cohort, with 15% to 20% of those sequences being non-productive. General study outcomes and caveats: A cluster of highly shared sequence variants was judged likely to represent a technical artifact of the sequencing pipeline. This cohort had only TCR beta chains sequenced, and the lack of alpha or paired-chain data limited which features could be detected. For the cohort, immune exposure information was limited to CMV serostatus. According to a later analysis, TCR association rates differed among HLA loci, with DRB1 alleles showing the most associated TCRs and HLA-C alleles showing the fewest. At a false discovery rate of 0.05, a later analysis linked some 18,000 TCR beta sequences to specific HLA alleles. Three of the identified cytomegalovirus-associated TCR beta chains were confirmed in vitro to be specific for cytomegalovirus antigens. While some public TCRs were present in many individuals, most TCR sequences turned up only very rarely across donors. In a later analysis, HLA-associated TCR beta chains showed more clonal expansion and lower generation probabilities than non-associated chains that were equally common. The study gave a list of 150 to 200 TCR beta chains associated with cytomegalovirus. The classifier was reported to diagnose cytomegalovirus status with high specificity and sensitivity in both the original and validation cohorts. In a later analysis, several top co-occurrence clusters were reported to appear linked to parvovirus B19, influenza, CMV and Epstein-Barr virus. Because the 87-base-pair reads could not distinguish some IMGT-functional V segments, including TRBV6-2 and TRBV6-3, those segments were excluded. Presence/absence analyses assumed roughly uniform sequencing depth across donors, an assumption that may not hold. An earlier analysis of approximately 500 of the donors showed that most TCR beta V segments appeared in productive rearrangements either about 87% or about 30% of the time, which broadly matched IMGT annotations. In a later genetic analysis, fewer N-insertions in productive TCRs were reported among donors in an Asian-associated ancestry cluster than the roughly 710-donor mean. A further reported finding was that TCR beta sequences accurately predicted the HLA-A and HLA-B alleles for most subjects in the first cohort. The authors suggested that the approach could potentially be generalized to other disease states and immunological phenotypes. Linkage disequilibrium might explain the correlated functional status among segregating V segments, but an unknown experimental factor could not be excluded. In a later analysis, most CMV-associated TCR beta chains were found to appear HLA-restricted, with HLA associations seemingly driven largely by CMV exposure. In a later genetic analysis, a missense DCLRE1C variant was associated with V-gene and J-gene trimming of TCR beta chains, and the association was replicated in an independent cohort. Because some donors lacked HLA typing at each locus, the association tests relied only on the typed subset. Strong co-occurrence of HLA alleles, especially DR and DQ, made assigning TCR associations to individual alleles difficult. The earlier analysis of some 560 of the donors excluded over 15 rarely observed V segments, including chromosome 9 orphons, because counts were too low.

As to this clone: Its antigen is currently not known. No much larger clonotype is one base removed from it; base qualities were not supplied.

V is reduced by 2 bases and J by 6 bases, leaving a spacing of 14 bases between them. Including cysteine and phenylalanine, the CDR3 has 15 amino acids. The entry retains the CDR3 DNA only, 45 bases that are in frame from base 1. The germline V gene sets CDR1 to MNHNS and CDR2 to SASEGT. The library was made by the immunoSEQ multiplex PCR assay. The multiplex PCR relied on a mix of 60 forward primers for TCR Vbeta segments and 13 reverse primers for TCR Jbeta segments. A multiplex PCR assay on genomic DNA amplified the CDR3 region of rearranged TCR beta genes. The Illumina HiSeq System was used to sequence the amplified TCR beta libraries as 87-base-pair reads. The authors' analysis ran thus. In a later analysis, some 80 million unique TCR beta chains were counted across the roughly 670 repertoires, and approximately 9.9 million of these chains were shared by at least two donors. To remove PCR and sequencing errors, raw reads were error-corrected and collapsed into unique sequences using a nearest-neighbor algorithm that merged closely related sequences. CDR3 sequences were aligned to IMGT reference sequences to assign V, D and J gene segments. For a sequence to be retained, a match of at least six nucleotides to both a V gene segment and a J gene segment was required. Rearrangements were called productive when the CDR3 lacked stop codons and stayed in frame with V and J; all others were non-productive. Following IMGT convention, CDR3 was defined as the stretch from the second conserved V-encoded cysteine to the conserved J-encoded phenylalanine. In an earlier analysis of around 540 of the donors, sequences lacking an unambiguous match to a single V gene segment were excluded. In an earlier analysis of approximately 590 of the donors, V segments were called functional above 56.7% productive rearrangements and were called segregating when the between-donor standard deviation exceeded 5%. A statistical classification framework was developed to diagnose cytomegalovirus status using the catalog of TCR beta chain sequences. In a later analysis, TCR nucleotide sequences were compared against IMGT/GENE-DB human TR gene sequences so that V and J genes could be assigned. The TCRdist pipeline was used in a later analysis to assign CDR3 sequences and most-parsimonious VDJ recombination scenarios. In a later analysis, every TCR beta chain was defined by the combination of its CDR3 amino acid sequence and its V-gene family, and reads without a unique V-gene family were dropped. In a later analysis, fewer than 600 highly shared, low-generation-probability nucleotide sequences were removed to address suspected cross-contamination and a sequencing artifact. In a later analysis, a clonal expansion index for each public chain was calculated from normalized within-repertoire ranks of inferred template counts. In a later analysis, generation probabilities were computed with a VDJ recombination model fitted to out-of-frame rearrangements, and the resulting probabilities were checked against IGoR. In a later analysis, hypergeometric tests were used to score TCR-TCR, TCR-HLA and TCR-CMV co-occurrence, with a repertoire-size bias correction applied to TCR pairs. A later analysis estimated false discovery rates by permuting HLA or CMV assignments 20 times. A later analysis grouped co-occurring TCRs with DBSCAN, adding TCRdist sequence similarity when clustering within HLA-allele-positive subsets. Repertoires with fewer than 30,000 or more than 120,000 public chains, plus five repertoires with anomalous nucleotide sharing, were excluded from co-occurrence clustering. Drawn from immuneACCESS, this table holds only the in-frame rearrangements with V and J called that TCRdb kept. Clones are partly lost; checked studies trace under half to an unresolved V gene and leave the rest unexplained. V and J calls and clone size are given by that table; D and trimming were obtained from the DNA. The sample table holds roughly 100,000 clones, of which approximately 71% were seen once. The ten largest account for approximately 15% of the sample.

The cohort consisted of 600 or so healthy bone marrow donors. All cohort members were sampled while nominally healthy, although unrecorded immune exposures were likely present. The donor tested CMV seropositive and was one of the 289 seropositive cohort members. Each donor provided a peripheral blood sample, and peripheral blood mononuclear cells were used for TCR beta sequencing. Genomic DNA was extracted from the blood cell samples with the Qiagen DNeasy Blood Extraction Kit. What was sequenced was PBMCs. The rearranged segments are TRBV6-1 and TRBJ2-1, with the D gene not clear enough to name. The sequence came from a woman aged 18-29 years in good health and CMV-seropositive. The nucleotide sequence reads TGTGCCAGCAGTGAATCGAGGCCCTCTACCAATGAGCAGTTCTTC. Its translation reads: CASSESRPSTNEQFF.